A selection of T cell receptor beta chains follows, all from one sample in a study of blood T cell repertoires in COVID-19. Data came from immunoSEQ multiplex PCR; TCRdb stores just in-frame clones and leaves some out. The sample yields under 250,000 clones, 80% to 85% seen once. The specimen was peripheral blood. These receptors came from a woman aged 55-69 years with acute or convalescent COVID-19. CDR3s include the opening cysteine and the closing phenylalanine or tryptophan. The D gene is left open where the match is weak. Clone size is shown for a subset of rows, as once, few, many or a class of expanded clone.

TRBV27,.,TRBJ1-6,TRBD1,CASSLRRTGTNSPLHF,TGTGCCAGCAGTTTGAGACGGACAGGGACCAATTCACCCCTCCACTTT
TRBV9,.,TRBJ1-3,TRBD1,CASSSPTGGSGNTIYF,TGTGCCAGCAGCTCCCCAACAGGGGGCTCTGGAAACACCATATATTTT
TRBV7-9,.,TRBJ1-1,.,CASSFRDTEAFF,TGTGCCAGCAGCTTCCGGGACACTGAAGCTTTCTTT
TRBV6-2/TRBV6-3,.,TRBJ1-1,TRBD1,CASSYFLSTGVNTEAFF,TGTGCCAGCAGTTACTTCCTATCGACAGGGGTGAACACTGAAGCTTTCTTT
TRBV5-5,.,TRBJ1-4,.,CASSLAAGGPNEKLFF,TGTGCCAGCAGCTTGGCCGCGGGGGGGCCTAATGAAAAACTGTTTTTT
TRBV11-2,.,TRBJ2-5,TRBD2,CASSLGRLRGFAQYF,TGTGCCAGCAGCTTAGGTCGTTTGCGGGGGTTTGCCCAGTACTTC
TRBV27,.,TRBJ2-3,.,CASSLLGSTDTQYF,TGTGCCAGCAGTCTCCTTGGCAGCACAGATACGCAGTATTTT
TRBV20-1,.,TRBJ2-3,TRBD2,CSASRGGPKDTQYF,TGCAGTGCTAGTCGGGGGGGGCCGAAGGATACGCAGTATTTT
TRBV2,.,TRBJ2-7,.,CASRYSYEQYF,TGTGCCAGCAGGTATTCCTACGAGCAGTACTTC
TRBV6-6,many,TRBJ2-5,.,CASSYSSTGVEETQYF,TGTGCCAGCAGTTACTCATCAACGGGGGTTGAAGAGACCCAGTACTTC
TRBV21-1,.,TRBJ1-1,.,CASSKGTPSYTEAFF,TGTGCCAGCAGCAAGGGGACACCTTCTTACACTGAAGCTTTCTTT
TRBV7-9,.,TRBJ1-6,.,CASSPPRGNSPLHF,TGTGCCAGCAGCCCTCCCAGGGGTAATTCACCCCTCCACTTT
TRBV4-2,few,TRBJ2-7,.,CASSQDWGAISYEQYF,TGTGCCAGCAGCCAAGACTGGGGCGCGATTTCCTACGAGCAGTACTTC
TRBV5-1,.,TRBJ1-2,TRBD1,CASSLDRGQHYTF,TGCGCCAGCAGCTTAGACCGGGGACAGCACTACACCTTC